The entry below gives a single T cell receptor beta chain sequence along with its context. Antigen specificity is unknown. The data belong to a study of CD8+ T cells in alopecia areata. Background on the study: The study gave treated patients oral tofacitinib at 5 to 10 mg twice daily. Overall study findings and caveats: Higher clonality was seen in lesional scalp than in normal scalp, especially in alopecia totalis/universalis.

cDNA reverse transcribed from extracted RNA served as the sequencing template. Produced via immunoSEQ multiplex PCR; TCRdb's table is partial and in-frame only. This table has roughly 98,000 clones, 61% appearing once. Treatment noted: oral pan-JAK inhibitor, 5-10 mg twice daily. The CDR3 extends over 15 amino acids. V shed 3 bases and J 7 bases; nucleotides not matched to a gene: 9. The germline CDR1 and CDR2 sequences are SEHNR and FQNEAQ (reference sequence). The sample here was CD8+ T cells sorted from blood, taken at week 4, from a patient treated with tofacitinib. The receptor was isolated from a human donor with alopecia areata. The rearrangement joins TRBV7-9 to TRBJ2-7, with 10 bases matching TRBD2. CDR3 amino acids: CASSLQAGGPQEQYF. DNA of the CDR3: TGTGCCAGCAGCTTGCAAGCGGGGGGGCCCCAAGAGCAGTACTTC.